What follows describes a single T cell receptor (beta chain). Time point in this sample: blood at routine non-recurrence follow-up after resection. This CDR3 has 13 amino acids. Germline-derived CDR1 and CDR2 are SGHTA and FQGTGA. Trimming took off 5 bases at V and 5 bases at J, with 12 bases between the two ends. This sample is drawn from a study of spatial heterogeneity in lung cancer. One entry per CDR3 protein, called by TCRdb with MiXCR from the 5' RACE reads. The sample includes under 20,000 distinct CDR3 sequences, 15% to 20% of them seen just once. The sequence was obtained from a male donor with early-stage non-small cell lung cancer. The sample in question was PBMCs, obtained at follow-up. The chain joins TRBV7-3 to TRBJ2-5, with D unresolved. This chain's CDR3 is CASSLNIRETQYF. CDR3 sequence (DNA): TGTGCCAGCAGCCTTAATATCCGGGAGACCCAGTACTTC.